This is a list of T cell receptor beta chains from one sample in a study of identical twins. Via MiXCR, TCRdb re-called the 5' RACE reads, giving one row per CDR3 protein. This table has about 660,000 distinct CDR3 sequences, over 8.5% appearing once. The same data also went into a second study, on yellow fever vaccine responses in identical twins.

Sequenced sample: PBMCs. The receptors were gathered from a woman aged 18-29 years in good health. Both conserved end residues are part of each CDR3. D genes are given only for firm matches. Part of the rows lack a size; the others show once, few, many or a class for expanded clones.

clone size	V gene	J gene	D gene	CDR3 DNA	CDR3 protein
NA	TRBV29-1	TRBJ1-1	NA	TGCAGCGTTGCCCCCACTGAAGCTTTCTTT	CSVAPTEAFF
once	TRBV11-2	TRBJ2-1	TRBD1	TGTGCCAGCAGCTTCCCCGAGCCGACAGGGGAGGCCTACAATGTGCAGTTCTTC	CASSFPEPTGEAYNVQFF
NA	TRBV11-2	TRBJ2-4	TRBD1	TGTGCCAGCAGCCAGCCCGGGACAGGGGTGAGGGCCAAAAACATTCAGTACTTC	CASSQPGTGVRAKNIQYF
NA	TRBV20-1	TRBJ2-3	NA	TGCAGTGCTAGAGCGGGGCGCCTATATCCCACAGATACGCAGTATTTT	CSARAGRLYPTDTQYF
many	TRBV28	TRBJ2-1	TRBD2	TGTGCCAGCAGTTTATCAGGGACTAGCTTTCCCCATGAGCAGTTCTTC	CASSLSGTSFPHEQFF
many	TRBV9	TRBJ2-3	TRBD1	TGTGCCAGCAGTGAACAGGGGGGCCCAGATACGCAGTATTTT	CASSEQGGPDTQYF
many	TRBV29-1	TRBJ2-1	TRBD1	TGCAGCGTTGAACCGGGACAGGGTTTAGGGGAGCAGTTCTTC	CSVEPGQGLGEQFF
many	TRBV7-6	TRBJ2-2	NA	TGTGCCAGCAGCTTAGGGACAGCCTATTACACCGGGGAGCTGTTTTTT	CASSLGTAYYTGELFF
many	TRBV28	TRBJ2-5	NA	TGTGCCAGCAATCCACCTTCGGGTGGAGGGGAGACCCAGTACTTC	CASNPPSGGGETQYF
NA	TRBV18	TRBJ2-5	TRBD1	TGTGCCAGCTCACCACCGACAGGGGGTCGGGAGACCCAGTACTTC	CASSPPTGGRETQYF
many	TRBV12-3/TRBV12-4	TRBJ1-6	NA	TGTGCCAGCAGATCCCGTGGGGAGAGTAATTCACCCCTCCACTTT	CASRSRGESNSPLHF
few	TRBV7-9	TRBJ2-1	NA	TGTGCCAGCAGCTCGTTCGACGGACAGTATTACAATGAGCAGTTCTTC	CASSSFDGQYYNEQFF
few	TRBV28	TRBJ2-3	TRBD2	TGTGCCAGCAGTTTATTAAAGGCTAGCGGTACCACAGATACGCAGTATTTT	CASSLLKASGTTDTQYF
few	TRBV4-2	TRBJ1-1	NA	TGTGCCAGCAGCCAAGGAAAACAGGGGAACACTGAAGCTTTCTTT	CASSQGKQGNTEAFF
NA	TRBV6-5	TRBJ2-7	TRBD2	TGTGCCAGTAAGGGAGGGACCTACGAGCAGTACTTC	CASKGGTYEQYF
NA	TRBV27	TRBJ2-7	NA	TGTGCCAGCAGTTTATCCGGGTACACCACTGAGCCGTACTTC	CASSLSGYTTEPYF
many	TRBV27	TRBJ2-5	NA	TGTGCCAGCAGTAAGGAAGCGGATCAAGAGACCCAGTACTTC	CASSKEADQETQYF
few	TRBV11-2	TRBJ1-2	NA	TGTGCCAGCAGCTTAGATGGGTGGCAGCGTAACTATGGCTACACCTTC	CASSLDGWQRNYGYTF
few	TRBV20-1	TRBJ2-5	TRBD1	TGCAGTGCTTTTTTAACCAGGGGGCGAGAGACCCAGTACTTC	CSAFLTRGRETQYF
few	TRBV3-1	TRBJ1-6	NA	TGTGCCAGCAGCCAGGACGTGGGAAATTCACCCCTCCACTTT	CASSQDVGNSPLHF
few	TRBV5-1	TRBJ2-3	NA	TGCGCCAGCTGTTGGACCGGCACAGATACGCAGTATTTT	CASCWTGTDTQYF
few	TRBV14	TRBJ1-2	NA	TGTGCCAGCAGCCCGGGGGGAGTTAACTATGGCTACACCTTC	CASSPGGVNYGYTF
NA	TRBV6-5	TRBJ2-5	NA	TGTGCCAGCAGTCACGGACAGCTACAAGAGACCCAGTACTTC	CASSHGQLQETQYF
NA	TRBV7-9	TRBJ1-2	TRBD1	TGTGCCAGCAGCTTAGCGGGAGGGACAGTAATTTATGGCTACACCTTC	CASSLAGGTVIYGYTF
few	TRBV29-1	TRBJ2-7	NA	TGCAGCGTCCTCCAGTCCTACGAGCAGTACTTC	CSVLQSYEQYF
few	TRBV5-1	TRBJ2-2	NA	TGCGCCAGCAGCTTGGAAACTAGTCTTCCGGCTTACACCGGGGAGCTGTTTTTT	CASSLETSLPAYTGELFF
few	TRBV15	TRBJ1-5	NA	TGTGCCACCAGCCCCCGGGGCAATCAGCCCCAGCATTTT	CATSPRGNQPQHF
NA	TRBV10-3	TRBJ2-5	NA	TGTGCCATCAGAGGGGCCGGGGGAGAGACCCAGTACTTC	CAIRGAGGETQYF
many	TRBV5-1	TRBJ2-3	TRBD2	TGCGCCAGCAGCTTGGATAGCGGGAGCACAGATACGCAGTATTTT	CASSLDSGSTDTQYF
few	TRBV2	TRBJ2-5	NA	TGTGCCAGCTCCCCCGGCACCTACCAAGAGACCCAGTACTTC	CASSPGTYQETQYF
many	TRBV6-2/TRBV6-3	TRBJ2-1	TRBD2	TGTGCCAGCAAGTGGCTAGCGGGGTACAATGAGCAGTTCTTC	CASKWLAGYNEQFF
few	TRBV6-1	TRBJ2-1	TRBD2	TGTGCCAGTAGAGCGGGGGGGTTCAATGAGCAGTTCTTC	CASRAGGFNEQFF
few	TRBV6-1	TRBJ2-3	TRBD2	TGTGCCAGCCGGAGATGGCTAGCGGCTAGCACAGATACGCAGTATTTT	CASRRWLAASTDTQYF
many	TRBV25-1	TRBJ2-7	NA	TGTGCCAGCAGGGGATCGACAGGAACCTACGAGCAGTACTTC	CASRGSTGTYEQYF
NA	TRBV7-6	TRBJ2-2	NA	TGTGCCAGCAGTCGCAGGGTCCCCGGGGAGCTGTTTTTT	CASSRRVPGELFF
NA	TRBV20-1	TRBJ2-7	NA	TGCAGTGCTAGATCGGGTTATGGTCCCTACGAGCAGTACTTC	CSARSGYGPYEQYF
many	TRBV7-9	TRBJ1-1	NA	TGTGCCAGCAGCTTAAGAGCGTACCCCGATGATGCTTTCTTT	CASSLRAYPDDAFF
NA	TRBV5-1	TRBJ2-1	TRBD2	TGCGCCAGCGACCCTAGCGGGAACTACAATGAGCAGTTCTTC	CASDPSGNYNEQFF
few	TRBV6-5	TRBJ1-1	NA	TGTGCCAGCAGTTACTCTTCGACAGGAACCCTAAACACTGAAGCTTTCTTT	CASSYSSTGTLNTEAFF
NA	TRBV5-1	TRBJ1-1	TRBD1	TGCGCCAGCATCTATGGGGACGGGACAGGGGAAGCTTTCTTT	CASIYGDGTGEAFF
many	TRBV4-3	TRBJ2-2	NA	TGCGCCAGCAGCCAAGAGTTAATGGCCGGGGAGCTGTTTTTT	CASSQELMAGELFF
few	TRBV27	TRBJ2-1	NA	TGTGCCAGCAGTCCAGGCTGGGAGCAGTTCTTC	CASSPGWEQFF
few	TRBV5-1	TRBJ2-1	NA	TGCGCCAGCAGCTTGGGGAAGAGACGGGATGAGCAGTTCTTC	CASSLGKRRDEQFF
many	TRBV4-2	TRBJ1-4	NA	TGTGCCAGCAGCCAAGATATTCCGGAGAGGTTAAATGAAAAACTGTTTTTT	CASSQDIPERLNEKLFF
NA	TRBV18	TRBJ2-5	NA	TGTGCCAGCTCACCGAGATCAAGGGGCGGAGAGACCCAGTACTTC	CASSPRSRGGETQYF
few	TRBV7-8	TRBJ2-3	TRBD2	TGTGCCAGCAGCTCTCGGACTAGCGGGGACACAGATACGCAGTATTTT	CASSSRTSGDTDTQYF
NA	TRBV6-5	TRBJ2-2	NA	TGTGCCAGCAGTTACGAGGGCAGGGACACCGGGGAGCTGTTTTTT	CASSYEGRDTGELFF
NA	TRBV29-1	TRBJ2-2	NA	TGCAGCGTCCCTGGGGTGGGGAACACCGGGGAGCTGTTTTTT	CSVPGVGNTGELFF
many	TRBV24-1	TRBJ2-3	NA	TGTGCCACCAGTCAAGGGAGCAGCACAGATACGCAGTATTTT	CATSQGSSTDTQYF
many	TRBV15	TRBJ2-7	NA	TGTGCCACCAGCCACATGGGGACCAAATACGAGCAGTACTTC	CATSHMGTKYEQYF
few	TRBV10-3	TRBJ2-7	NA	TGTGCCATCAGTGAGTCGATCCTCGGGAGCTCCTACGAGCAGTACTTC	CAISESILGSSYEQYF